A selection of T cell receptor beta chains follows, all from one sample in a study of blood T cells in healthy people across ages. One entry per CDR3 protein results from TCRdb running MiXCR on the 5' RACE reads. Here the sample spans 710,000 or so distinct CDR3 sequences, about 24% being singletons. Input material: blood. Receptor source: a man aged 65 to 85 in good health. Both conserved end residues are part of each CDR3. The D gene is left open where the match is weak. Size tells how often a clone was seen (once, few, many) or the class of an expanded clone, and some rows leave it out.

v_call: TRBV2
j_call: TRBJ1-5
d_call: TRBD1
clone_size: few
cdr3_aa: CASSGLYRGARAQHF
cdr3_nt: TGTGCCAGCAGTGGGCTTTACAGGGGCGCCAGGGCCCAGCATTTT

v_call: TRBV5-1
j_call: TRBJ2-1
d_call: TRBD2
clone_size: few
cdr3_aa: CASSLGTSGRIAYNEQFF
cdr3_nt: TGCGCCAGCAGCTTGGGGACTAGCGGGAGAATCGCCTACAATGAGCAGTTCTTC

v_call: TRBV7-8
j_call: TRBJ1-5
d_call: -
clone_size: -
cdr3_aa: CASSLSPGNNQPQHF
cdr3_nt: TGTGCCAGCAGCTTAAGTCCTGGGAACAATCAGCCCCAGCATTTT

v_call: TRBV3-1
j_call: TRBJ2-1
d_call: -
clone_size: -
cdr3_aa: CASSQAWGGGEQFF
cdr3_nt: TGTGCCAGCAGCCAAGCCTGGGGCGGCGGGGAGCAGTTCTTC

v_call: TRBV12-3/TRBV12-4
j_call: TRBJ2-7
d_call: -
clone_size: few
cdr3_aa: CASGGLSYEQYF
cdr3_nt: TGTGCCAGCGGTGGTCTTTCCTACGAGCAGTACTTC

v_call: TRBV12-5
j_call: TRBJ1-2
d_call: -
clone_size: few
cdr3_aa: CASGGSYGYTF
cdr3_nt: TGTGCTAGTGGGGGGAGCTATGGCTACACCTTC

v_call: TRBV15
j_call: TRBJ1-1
d_call: -
clone_size: -
cdr3_aa: CTTSRGGFSNTEAFF
cdr3_nt: TGTACCACCAGCAGAGGTGGGTTTTCGAACACTGAAGCTTTCTTT

v_call: TRBV5-1
j_call: TRBJ2-1
d_call: TRBD1
clone_size: once
cdr3_aa: CASSAGGQGHNEQFF
cdr3_nt: TGCGCCAGCAGCGCTGGGGGACAGGGGCACAATGAGCAGTTCTTC

v_call: TRBV7-2
j_call: TRBJ2-5
d_call: TRBD2
clone_size: -
cdr3_aa: CASSGGLAEETQYF
cdr3_nt: TGTGCCAGCAGCGGGGGACTAGCGGAAGAGACCCAGTACTTC

v_call: TRBV5-1
j_call: TRBJ2-3
d_call: -
clone_size: -
cdr3_aa: CASSLTGYRTDTQYF
cdr3_nt: TGCGCCAGCAGCCTTACAGGGTACAGAACAGATACGCAGTATTTT

v_call: TRBV5-1
j_call: TRBJ2-1
d_call: -
clone_size: -
cdr3_aa: CVSSIDRSSYNEQFF
cdr3_nt: TGCGTCAGCAGCATCGACAGGAGCTCCTACAATGAGCAGTTCTTC

v_call: TRBV5-5
j_call: TRBJ2-7
d_call: -
clone_size: -
cdr3_aa: CASSLYDGVSSYEQYF
cdr3_nt: TGTGCCAGCAGCTTGTACGACGGGGTTAGCTCCTACGAGCAGTACTTC

v_call: TRBV2
j_call: TRBJ2-6
d_call: -
clone_size: -
cdr3_aa: CASFLDSLSGANVLTF
cdr3_nt: TGTGCCAGCTTCCTGGACAGCCTCTCTGGGGCCAACGTCCTGACTTTC

v_call: TRBV14
j_call: TRBJ1-2
d_call: TRBD1
clone_size: few
cdr3_aa: CASRGQGERNGYTF
cdr3_nt: TGTGCCAGCAGGGGACAGGGGGAAAGAAATGGCTACACCTTC

v_call: TRBV10-3
j_call: TRBJ2-1
d_call: TRBD2
clone_size: -
cdr3_aa: CAIRTQAGVGDNEQFF
cdr3_nt: TGTGCCATCAGAACCCAAGCGGGAGTTGGGGACAATGAGCAGTTCTTC

v_call: TRBV9
j_call: TRBJ1-3
d_call: TRBD1
clone_size: -
cdr3_aa: CASSALTGTDFDTIYF
cdr3_nt: TGTGCCAGCAGCGCACTTACCGGGACAGACTTTGACACCATATATTTT